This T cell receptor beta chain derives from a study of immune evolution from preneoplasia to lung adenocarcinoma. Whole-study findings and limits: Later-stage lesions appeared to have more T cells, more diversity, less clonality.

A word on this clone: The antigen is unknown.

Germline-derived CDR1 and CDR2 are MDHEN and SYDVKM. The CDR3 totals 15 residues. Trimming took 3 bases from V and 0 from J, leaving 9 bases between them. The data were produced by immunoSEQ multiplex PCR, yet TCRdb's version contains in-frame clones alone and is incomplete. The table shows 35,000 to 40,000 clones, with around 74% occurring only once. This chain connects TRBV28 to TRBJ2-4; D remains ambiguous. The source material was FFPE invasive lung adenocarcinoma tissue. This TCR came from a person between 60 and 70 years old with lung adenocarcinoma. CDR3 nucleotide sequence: TGTGCCAGCAGTTTTACTGCGGTAGCCAAAAACATTCAGTACTTC. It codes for CASSFTAVAKNIQYF.